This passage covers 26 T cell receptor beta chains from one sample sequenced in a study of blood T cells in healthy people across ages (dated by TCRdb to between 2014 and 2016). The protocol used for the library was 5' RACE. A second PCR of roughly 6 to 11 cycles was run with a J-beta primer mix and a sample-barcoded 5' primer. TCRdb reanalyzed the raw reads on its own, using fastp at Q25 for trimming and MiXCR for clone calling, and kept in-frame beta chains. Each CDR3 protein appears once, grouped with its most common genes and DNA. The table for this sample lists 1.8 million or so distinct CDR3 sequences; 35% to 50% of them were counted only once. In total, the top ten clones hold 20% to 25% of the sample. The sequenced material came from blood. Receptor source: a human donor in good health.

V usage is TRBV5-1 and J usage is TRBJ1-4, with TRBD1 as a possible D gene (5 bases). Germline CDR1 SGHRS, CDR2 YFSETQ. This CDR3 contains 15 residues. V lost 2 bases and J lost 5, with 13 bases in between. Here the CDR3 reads CASSFQGARNEKLFF. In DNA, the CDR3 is TGCGCCAGCAGCTTTCAGGGTGCGAGGAATGAAAAACTGTTTTTT.

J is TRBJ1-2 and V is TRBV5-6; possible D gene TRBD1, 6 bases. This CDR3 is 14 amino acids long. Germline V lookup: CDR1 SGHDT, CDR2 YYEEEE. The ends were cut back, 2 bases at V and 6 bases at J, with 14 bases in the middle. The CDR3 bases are TGTGCCAGCAGCTTCGGGGGGCCGGAACATGGCTACACCTTC. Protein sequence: CASSFGGPEHGYTF.

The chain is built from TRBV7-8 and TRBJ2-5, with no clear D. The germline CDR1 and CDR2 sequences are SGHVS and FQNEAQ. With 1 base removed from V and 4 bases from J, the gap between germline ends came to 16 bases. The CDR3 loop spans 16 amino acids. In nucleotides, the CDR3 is TGTGCCAGCAGCTTAGAGTGGGCCGCCGGGCGAGAGACCCAGTACTTC. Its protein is CASSLEWAAGRETQYF.

CDR3 amino acids: CASNRGGGAQETQYF. Here the CDR3 DNA reads TGTGCCAGCAATAGGGGCGGGGGGGCGCAAGAGACCCAGTACTTC. The rearrangement uses TRBV27 and TRBJ2-5; TRBD2 aligns across 9 bases. Looked up from germline, CDR1 is MNHEY and CDR2 is SMNVEV (reference sequence). This CDR3 spans 15 amino acids. The J segment lost 2 bases and the V segment lost 7 bases, leaving 8 bases of the junction unmatched.

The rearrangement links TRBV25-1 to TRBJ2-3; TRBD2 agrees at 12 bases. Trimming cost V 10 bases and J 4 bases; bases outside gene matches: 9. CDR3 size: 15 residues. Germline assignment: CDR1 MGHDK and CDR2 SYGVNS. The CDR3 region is CATRTSGDGADTQYF. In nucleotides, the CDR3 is TGTGCCACCCGGACTAGCGGGGATGGTGCAGATACGCAGTATTTT.

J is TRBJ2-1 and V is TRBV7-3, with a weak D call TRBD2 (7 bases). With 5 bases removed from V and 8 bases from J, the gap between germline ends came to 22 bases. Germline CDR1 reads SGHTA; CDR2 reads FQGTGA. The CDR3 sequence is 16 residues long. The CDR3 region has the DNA TGTGCCAGCAGCCAAGGGGCGGGACGGGGGGCCCATGAGCAGTTCTTC. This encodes CASSQGAGRGAHEQFF.

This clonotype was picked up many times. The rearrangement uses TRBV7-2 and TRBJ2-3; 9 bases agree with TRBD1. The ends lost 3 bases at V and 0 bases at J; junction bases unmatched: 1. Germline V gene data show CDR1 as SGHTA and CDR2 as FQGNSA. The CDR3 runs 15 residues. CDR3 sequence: CASSLDRGSTDTQYF. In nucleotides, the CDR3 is TGTGCCAGCAGCTTGGACAGGGGCAGCACAGATACGCAGTATTTT.

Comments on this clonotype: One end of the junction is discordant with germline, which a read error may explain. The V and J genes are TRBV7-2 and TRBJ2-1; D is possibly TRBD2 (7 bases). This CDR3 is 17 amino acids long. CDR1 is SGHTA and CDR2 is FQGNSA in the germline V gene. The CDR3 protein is CASSLVLGGGAYNERFF. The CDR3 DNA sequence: TGTGCCAGCAGCTTAGTGCTAGGAGGGGGGGCCTACAATGAGCGGTTCTTC.

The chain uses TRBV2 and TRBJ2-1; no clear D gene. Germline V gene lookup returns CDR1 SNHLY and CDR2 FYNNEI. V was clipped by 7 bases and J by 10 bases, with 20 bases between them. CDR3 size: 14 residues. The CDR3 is CASIVDRSLGEQFF. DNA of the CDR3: TGTGCCAGCATAGTAGACCGATCGCTGGGAGAGCAGTTCTTC.

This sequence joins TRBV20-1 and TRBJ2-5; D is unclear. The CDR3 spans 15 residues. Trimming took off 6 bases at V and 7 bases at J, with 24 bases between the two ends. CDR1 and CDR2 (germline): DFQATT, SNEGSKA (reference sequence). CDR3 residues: CSAPSEPPIRGTQYF. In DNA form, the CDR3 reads TGCAGTGCCCCTTCTGAGCCCCCGATTCGAGGGACCCAGTACTTC.

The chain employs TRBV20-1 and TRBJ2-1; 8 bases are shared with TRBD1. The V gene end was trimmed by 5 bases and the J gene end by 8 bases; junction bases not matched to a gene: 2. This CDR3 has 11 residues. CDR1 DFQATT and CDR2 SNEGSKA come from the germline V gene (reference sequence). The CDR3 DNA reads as TGCAGTGCTCCGACAGGGGATGAGCAGTTCTTC. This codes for CSAPTGDEQFF.

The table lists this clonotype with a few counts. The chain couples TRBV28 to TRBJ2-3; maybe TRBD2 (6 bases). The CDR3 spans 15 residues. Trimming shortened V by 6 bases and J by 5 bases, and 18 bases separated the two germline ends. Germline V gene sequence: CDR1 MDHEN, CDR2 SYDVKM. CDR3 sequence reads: CASSRVRRGGDTQYF. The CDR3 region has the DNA TGTGCCAGCAGCCGGGTGAGGCGGGGAGGAGATACGCAGTATTTT.

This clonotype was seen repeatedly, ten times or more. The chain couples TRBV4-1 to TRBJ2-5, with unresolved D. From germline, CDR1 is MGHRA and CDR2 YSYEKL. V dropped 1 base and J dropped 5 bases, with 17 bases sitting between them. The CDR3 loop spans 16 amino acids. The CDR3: CASSQVPPVSMETQYF. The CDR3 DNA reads TGCGCCAGCAGCCAAGTGCCCCCGGTATCTATGGAGACCCAGTACTTC.

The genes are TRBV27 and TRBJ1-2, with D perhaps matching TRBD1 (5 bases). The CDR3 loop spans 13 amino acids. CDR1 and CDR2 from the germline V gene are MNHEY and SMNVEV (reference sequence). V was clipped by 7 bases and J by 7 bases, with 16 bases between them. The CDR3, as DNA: TGTGCCAGCAAGTTCGGGACGATGGGTGGCTACACCTTC. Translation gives CASKFGTMGGYTF.

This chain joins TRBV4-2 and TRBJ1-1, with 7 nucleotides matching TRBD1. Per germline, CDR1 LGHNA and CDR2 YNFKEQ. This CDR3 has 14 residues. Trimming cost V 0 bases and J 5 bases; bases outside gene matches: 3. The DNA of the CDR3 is TGTGCCAGCAGCCAAGACAGGGGGTATACTGAAGCTTTCTTT. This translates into CASSQDRGYTEAFF.

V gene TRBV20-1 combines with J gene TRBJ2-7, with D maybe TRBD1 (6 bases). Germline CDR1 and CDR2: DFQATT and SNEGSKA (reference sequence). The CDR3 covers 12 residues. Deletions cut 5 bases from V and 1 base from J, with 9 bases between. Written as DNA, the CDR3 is TGCAGTGCTTTCCAGGGGTCCTACGAGCAGTACTTC. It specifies CSAFQGSYEQYF.

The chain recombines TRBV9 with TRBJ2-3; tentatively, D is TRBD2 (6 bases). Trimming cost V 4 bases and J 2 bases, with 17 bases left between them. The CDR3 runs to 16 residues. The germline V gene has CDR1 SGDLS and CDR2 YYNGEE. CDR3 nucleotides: TGTGCCAGCAGCATACGGCGGGACTTTGACACAGATACGCAGTATTTT. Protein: CASSIRRDFDTDTQYF.

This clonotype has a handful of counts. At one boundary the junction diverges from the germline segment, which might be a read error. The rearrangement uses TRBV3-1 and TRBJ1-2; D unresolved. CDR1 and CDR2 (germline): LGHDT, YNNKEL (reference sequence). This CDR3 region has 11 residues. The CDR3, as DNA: TGTGCCAGCAGCCGGAACTCTGGCTACACCTTC. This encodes CASSRNSGYTF.

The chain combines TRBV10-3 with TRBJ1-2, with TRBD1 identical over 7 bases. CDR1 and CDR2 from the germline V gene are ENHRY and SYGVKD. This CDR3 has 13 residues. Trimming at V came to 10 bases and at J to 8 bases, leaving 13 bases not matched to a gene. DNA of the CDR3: TGTGCCACCACGGACAGGAACTCTATGGGCTACACCTTC. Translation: CATTDRNSMGYTF.

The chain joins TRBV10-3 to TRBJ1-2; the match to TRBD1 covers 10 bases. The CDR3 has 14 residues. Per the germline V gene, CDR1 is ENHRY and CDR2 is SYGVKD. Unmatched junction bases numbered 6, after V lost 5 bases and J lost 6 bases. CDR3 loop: CAISLTGTGDGYTF. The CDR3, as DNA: TGTGCCATCAGTTTAACCGGGACAGGGGATGGCTACACCTTC.

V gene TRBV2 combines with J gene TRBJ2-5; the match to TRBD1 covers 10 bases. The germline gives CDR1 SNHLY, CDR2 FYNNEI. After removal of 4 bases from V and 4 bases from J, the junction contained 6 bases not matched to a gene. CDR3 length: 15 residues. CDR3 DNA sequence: TGTGCCAGCAGTGGGGACAGGGGAAGTTCAGAGACCCAGTACTTC. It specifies CASSGDRGSSETQYF.

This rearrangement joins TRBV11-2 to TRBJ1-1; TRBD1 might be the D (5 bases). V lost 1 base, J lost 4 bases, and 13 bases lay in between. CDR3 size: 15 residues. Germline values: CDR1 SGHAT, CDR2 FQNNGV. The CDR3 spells CASSLVVQVRTEAFF. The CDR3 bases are TGTGCCAGCAGCTTAGTGGTACAGGTACGCACTGAAGCTTTCTTT.

The CDR3 DNA sequence: TGTGCCAGCAGCTTTGAAGGGTTGAACACCGGGGAGCTGTTTTTT. Amino acids: CASSFEGLNTGELFF. The chain is built from TRBV11-1 and TRBJ2-2, with D unclear. V gave up 3 bases and J gave up 1 base, with 9 bases separating them. Germline CDR1 and CDR2: SGHAT and FQDESV (reference sequence). This CDR3 comprises 15 residues. The complete variable domain, with remaining parts taken from reference TRBV11-1 and TRBJ2-2, reads EAEVAQSPRYKITEKSQAVAFWCDPISGHATLYWYRQILGQGPELLVQFQDESVVDDSQLPKDRFSAERLKGVDSTLKIQPAELGDSAMYLCASSFEGLNTGELFFGEGSRLTVL.

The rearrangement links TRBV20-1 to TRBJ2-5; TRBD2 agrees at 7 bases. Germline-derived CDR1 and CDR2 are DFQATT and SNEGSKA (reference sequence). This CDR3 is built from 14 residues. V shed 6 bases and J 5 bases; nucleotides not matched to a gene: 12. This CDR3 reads CSASPWEGMETQYF. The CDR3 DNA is TGCAGTGCCTCCCCCTGGGAGGGGATGGAGACCCAGTACTTC.

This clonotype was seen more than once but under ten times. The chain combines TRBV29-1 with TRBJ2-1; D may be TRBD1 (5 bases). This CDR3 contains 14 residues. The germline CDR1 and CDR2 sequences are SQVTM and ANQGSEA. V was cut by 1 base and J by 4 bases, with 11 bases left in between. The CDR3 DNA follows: TGCAGCGTTGAAGGGACACAACTTTACAATGAGCAGTTCTTC. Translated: CSVEGTQLYNEQFF.

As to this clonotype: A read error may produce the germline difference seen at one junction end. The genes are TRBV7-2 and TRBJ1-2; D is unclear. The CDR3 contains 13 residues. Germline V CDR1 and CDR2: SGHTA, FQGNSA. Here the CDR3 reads CASSLRGDYRYTF. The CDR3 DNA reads TGTGCCAGCAGCTTACGCGGTGACTATCGCTACACCTTC. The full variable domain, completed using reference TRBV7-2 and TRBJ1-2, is GAGVSQSPSNKVTEKGKDVELRCDPISGHTALYWYRQSLGQGLEFLIYFQGNSAPDKSGLPSDRFSAERTGGSVSTLTIQRTQQEDSAVYLCASSLRGDYRYTFGSGTRLTVV.